The rows below give T cell receptor beta chains drawn from one sample of a study of shared clonotypes between healthy human individuals. Only in-frame clones appear in the TCRdb table, and some are missing; sequencing was by immunoSEQ multiplex PCR. Among about 520,000 clones, about 72% were seen once, and the ten largest hold more than 10%. The sample comprised PBMCs. The receptors shown here come from a woman in her 40s in good health. Some clones in this sample may be carry-over from other donors' samples. The CDR3 runs from the conserved cysteine through the conserved F or W. A D gene is named only where the DNA matches it firmly. The listing skips clone size in some rows; elsewhere it reads once, few, many or a size class.

abundance,j_gene,v_gene,d_gene,CDR3aa,CDR3nt
once,TRBJ2-5,TRBV28,TRBD2,CASSIAGGHQETQYF,TGTGCCAGCAGCATAGCGGGAGGTCACCAAGAGACCCAGTACTTC
-,TRBJ2-1,TRBV6-4,-,CASSDNYNEQFF,TGTGCCAGCAGTGACAACTACAATGAGCAGTTCTTC
once,TRBJ1-5,TRBV27,-,CASSFGSGTQNQPQHF,TGTGCCAGCAGTTTCGGCTCCGGGACACAAAATCAGCCCCAGCATTTT
-,TRBJ1-1,TRBV7-8,TRBD1,CASSPRQGVENTEAFF,TGTGCCAGCAGTCCCAGGCAGGGGGTGGAGAACACTGAAGCTTTCTTT
few,TRBJ2-7,TRBV6-5,-,CASRALVPPYEQYF,TGTGCCAGCAGGGCTCTTGTCCCCCCCTACGAGCAGTACTTC
-,TRBJ2-7,TRBV28,TRBD1,CASTDRGEQYF,TGTGCCAGCACCGACAGGGGCGAGCAGTACTTC
-,TRBJ2-1,TRBV9,TRBD2,CASSVLAGGVMTYNEQFF,TGTGCCAGCAGCGTACTGGCGGGAGGGGTGATGACCTACAATGAGCAGTTCTTC
few,TRBJ1-2,TRBV5-8,-,CASSPGRGYGYTF,TGTGCCAGCAGCCCCGGGCGCGGCTATGGCTACACCTTC
-,TRBJ2-5,TRBV5-1,TRBD2,CASSLTIAGAPTQYF,TGCGCCAGCAGCCTCACCATAGCGGGAGCCCCTACCCAGTACTTC
few,TRBJ1-6,TRBV7-6,TRBD1,CASSLLGQGASPLHF,TGTGCCAGCAGCTTACTGGGACAGGGGGCTTCACCCCTCCACTTT
few,TRBJ1-2,TRBV28,-,CASRDPGYGYTF,TGTGCCAGCCGGGACCCAGGCTATGGCTACACCTTC
-,TRBJ2-7,TRBV15,-,CATSSGVSYEQYF,TGTGCCACCAGCTCGGGAGTATCGTACGAGCAGTACTTC
-,TRBJ1-1,TRBV4-1,TRBD1,CASSPGGTEAFF,TGCGCCAGCAGCCCAGGGGGCACTGAAGCTTTCTTT
-,TRBJ2-2,TRBV18,-,CASSPRPGPNTGELFF,TGTGCCAGCTCACCACGCCCAGGGCCCAACACCGGGGAGCTGTTTTTT
-,TRBJ1-3,TRBV29-1,-,CSVEDRNRQNSGNTIYF,TGCAGCGTTGAAGATCGGAACAGGCAAAACTCTGGAAACACCATATATTTT
-,TRBJ2-5,TRBV10-2,TRBD2,CASSLSGSHVGETQYF,TGCGCCAGCAGTTTGAGCGGGAGCCACGTCGGGGAGACCCAGTACTTC
-,TRBJ2-5,TRBV5-1,-,CASSGSGNQETQYF,TGCGCCAGCAGCGGGTCAGGGAACCAAGAGACCCAGTACTTC
-,TRBJ1-2,TRBV6-1,-,CASSEALPGSNGNGYTF,TGTGCCAGCAGTGAAGCGCTTCCTGGCAGTAATGGTAATGGCTACACCTTC
many,TRBJ2-5,TRBV6-6,-,CASSYGAVRGQETQYF,TGTGCCAGCAGTTACGGGGCGGTTAGGGGTCAAGAGACCCAGTACTTC
-,TRBJ2-5,TRBV10-3,TRBD2,CAISERVAGGGETQYF,TGTGCCATCAGTGAGAGGGTAGCGGGAGGAGGAGAGACCCAGTACTTC
-,TRBJ1-1,TRBV19,-,CASSMYRNTEAFF,TGTGCCAGTAGTATGTACAGGAACACTGAAGCTTTCTTT
-,TRBJ2-1,TRBV11-2,TRBD1,CASSLERTGIHEQFF,TGTGCCAGCAGCTTAGAACGGACAGGGATCCATGAGCAGTTCTTC
once,TRBJ1-4,TRBV7-9,TRBD1,CASSLTGGGEKLFF,TGTGCCAGCAGCCTGACAGGGGGTGGCGAAAAACTGTTTTTT
-,TRBJ2-3,TRBV30,-,CAWTQGGADTQYF,TGTGCCTGGACACAGGGCGGTGCAGATACGCAGTATTTT
once,TRBJ2-4,TRBV28,-,CASREGVIAKNIQYF,TGTGCCAGCAGGGAGGGGGTGATAGCCAAAAACATTCAGTACTTC
-,TRBJ2-2,TRBV11-2,-,CASSLDMAGIGELFF,TGTGCCAGCAGCTTAGATATGGCAGGGATCGGGGAGCTGTTTTTT
few,TRBJ1-1,TRBV2,TRBD1,CASSEALRGRGTEAFF,TGTGCCAGCAGTGAAGCGCTTAGGGGGCGCGGCACTGAAGCTTTCTTT
-,TRBJ1-4,TRBV28,-,CASSLNGQATNEKLFF,TGTGCCAGCAGTTTAAACGGGCAAGCAACTAATGAAAAACTGTTTTTT
-,TRBJ2-7,TRBV2,-,CASSATVYEQYF,TGTGCCAGCAGTGCGACCGTATACGAGCAGTACTTC
-,TRBJ2-5,TRBV28,-,CASSSGGAEVETQYF,TGTGCCAGCAGTTCCGGGGGCGCGGAGGTAGAGACCCAGTACTTC